This entry concerns a single T cell receptor (beta chain). The donors comprised healthy bone marrow donors. This record comes from a study of cytomegalovirus exposure and HLA in healthy donors. The CDR3 has 16 amino acids. From germline, CDR1 is SGHRS and CDR2 YFSETQ. V was clipped by 4 bases and J by 6 bases; unmatched bases: 6. PCR amplification relied on 60 Vbeta primers (plus 13 Jbeta primers). Repertoires were generated with immunoSEQ multiplex PCR, while TCRdb's copy carries only in-frame clones and drops some. The sample holds 150,000 to 200,000 clones; roughly 80% are singletons and the top ten take around 4.7%.

The source of this sequence is a young woman in good health and CMV-seropositive. The rearrangement links TRBV5-1 to TRBJ2-1, with 14 bases lining up with TRBD2. Source material: PBMCs. CDR3 DNA sequence: TGCGCCAGCAGCGTAGGGACTAGCGGGGGTTTCAATGAGCAGTTCTTC. Translation gives CASSVGTSGGFNEQFF.